Below, 6 T cell receptor beta chains from the same sample are listed, as sequenced in a study of cytomegalovirus exposure and HLA in healthy donors. This PCR relied on a set of 60 Vbeta primers and 13 Jbeta primers. Data came from immunoSEQ multiplex PCR; TCRdb stores just in-frame clones and leaves some out. The sample has 90,000 to 95,000 clones, approximately 84% seen once. The sample comprised PBMCs. Source of these receptors: a girl aged 2-10 years in good health and CMV-seropositive.

The gene calls are TRBV30 and TRBJ1-3; D gene uncertain. V was pared by 7 bases and J by 0 bases, with 25 bases between. Looked up from germline, CDR1 is GTSNPN and CDR2 is SVGIG (reference sequence). The CDR3 loop spans 18 amino acids. The CDR3 loop is CASFGQAQLLSSGNTIYF. CDR3 in DNA: TGTGCCTCCTTTGGGCAGGCCCAACTCCTTAGCTCTGGAAACACCATATATTTT.

The gene calls are TRBV18 and TRBJ1-1, with a tentative D call TRBD1 (6 bases). The CDR3 is 15 amino acids. Germline CDR1 and CDR2: KGHSH and LQKENI. Trimming cost V 3 bases and J 3 bases, with 14 bases left between them. CDR3 sequence: CASSPALQGYTEAFF. DNA for the CDR3: TGTGCCAGCTCACCTGCCCTACAGGGTTACACTGAAGCTTTCTTT.

The chain couples TRBV5-8 to TRBJ2-7; D is ambiguous. This CDR3 comprises 14 residues. Trimming cost V 6 bases and J 3 bases, with 16 bases left between them. Germline loops: CDR1 SGHTS, CDR2 YDEGEE. In DNA form, the CDR3 reads TGTGCCAGCACCCTACCCGGGTTCGGCTACGAGCAGTACTTC. Translating it yields CASTLPGFGYEQYF.

In this sample, this clone turned up once. The chain carries TRBV11-2 and TRBJ1-1; D possibly corresponds to TRBD1 (5 bases). Germline-derived CDR1 and CDR2 are SGHAT and FQNNGV. V was shortened by 1 base and J by 11 bases, with 14 bases between the two germline ends. The CDR3 extends over 13 amino acids. CDR3 in amino acids: CASSLVAAGLAFF. The CDR3 coding sequence is TGTGCCAGCAGCTTAGTAGCGGCAGGGTTGGCTTTCTTT.

The V and J genes are TRBV2 and TRBJ2-5; D possibly corresponds to TRBD2 (5 bases). The germline V and J ends were trimmed by 1 base and 12 bases, with 6 bases remaining between them. Germline assignment: CDR1 SNHLY and CDR2 FYNNEI. The CDR3 has 10 residues. This CDR3 is CASSEEREYF. CDR3 coding DNA: TGTGCCAGCAGTGAAGAGAGGGAGTACTTC.

This sequence joins TRBV30 and TRBJ2-7; 8 positions match TRBD2. This CDR3 is built from 15 residues. The trim removed 4 bases at V and 2 bases at J, leaving 10 bases unmatched. Germline V gene data show CDR1 as GTSNPN and CDR2 as SVGIG (reference sequence). The DNA of the CDR3 is TGTGCCTGGAACACCCTCGGGGGGGAACCCTACGAGCAGTACTTC. This encodes CAWNTLGGEPYEQYF.